This TCR beta chain was identified in a study of T cell responses to AZD1222 COVID-19 vaccine. TCRdb keeps only in-frame clones here, not all; method: immunoSEQ multiplex PCR. This table holds roughly 99,000 clones, around 93% found once. This CDR3 contains 15 residues. The ends were cut back, 3 bases at V and 4 bases at J, with 13 bases in the middle. The V gene's germline CDR1 is LNHDA and CDR2 SQIVND (reference sequence). This chain links TRBV19 with TRBJ1-5, with D hard to call. This sample comprised peripheral blood, obtained 28 days after the second AZD1222 dose. The TCR sequence derives from an adult who received the AZD1222 COVID-19 vaccine. The CDR3 spells CASSISGQANQPQHF. The CDR3 bases are TGTGCCAGTAGTATCTCCGGCCAAGCAAATCAGCCCCAGCATTTT.